Reported below is one T cell receptor beta chain. No antigen is known for it. The data originate from a study of shared clonotypes between healthy human individuals. Study-wide results and caveats: Naive subsets tended to show greater estimated richness than memory subsets. Between a handful of donors, naive CD4 clonotypes were shared at a level of around 5.1%.

Genomic DNA belonging to each subset was distributed in equal measure over several immunoSEQ plates. Study processing details: For the immunoSEQ data, sequences were junction-only without quality scores, so filtering differed. The data were produced by immunoSEQ multiplex PCR, yet TCRdb's version contains in-frame clones alone and is incomplete. Clonal size and the V and J genes are those of that table, whereas D and trimming came from the DNA. The sample lists roughly 2,500,000 clones, over 85% occurring once. The clonotype originates from a man aged 18 to 29 in good health. Some clones in this sample may be carry-over from other donors' samples. Sequenced material: naive CD4+ T cells from PBMCs. Subset given: CD45RA+ positively selected.

The CDR3 loop is CASSLEGSGVTQYF. CDR3 DNA sequence: TGTGCCAGCAGCTTGGAAGGGTCGGGGGTGACCCAGTACTTC. This sequence joins TRBV5-4 and TRBJ2-5, with D perhaps matching TRBD2 (6 bases). Trimming removed 0 bases at V and 7 bases at J, with 13 bases between. The length of the CDR3 is 14 residues. The germline V gene encodes CDR1 SGHNT and CDR2 YYREEE (reference sequence).